What follows are 9 T cell receptor beta chains derived from one specimen sequenced in a study of monozygotic twins with inflammatory bowel disease. TCRdb reprocessed the 5' RACE reads and reports one entry per CDR3 protein, with no DNA. The listing contains some 90,000 distinct CDR3 sequences. Sequenced sample: blood. These receptors were collected from a human donor with ulcerative colitis or Crohn's disease, or a healthy co-twin of an affected twin (not recorded which).

The J gene is TRBJ2-4, the V gene TRBV7-2. Looked up from germline, CDR1 is SGHTA and CDR2 is FQGNSA. The CDR3 is 12 amino acids. CDR3 sequence: CASSYETNIQYF.

This chain links TRBV2 with TRBJ2-5; without DNA, the TCRdb call of TRBD1 cannot be checked. The CDR3 runs 14 residues. The germline V gene encodes CDR1 SNHLY and CDR2 FYNNEI. CDR3 loop: CASSRTGVQETQYF.

The chain carries TRBV3-1 and TRBJ2-3; TCRdb names TRBD1, which stays unverified in the absence of DNA. This CDR3 spans 15 amino acids. CDR1 and CDR2 from the germline V gene are LGHDT and YNNKEL (reference sequence). CDR3 region: CASSQMTGGTDTQYF.

The rearrangement links TRBV12-3 or TRBV12-4 to TRBJ1-5; TCRdb proposes TRBD1, but this gene call is untestable without DNA. CDR3 length: 14 residues. The CDR3 protein is CASRPGHLEQPQHF.

The rearrangement joins TRBV5-1 to TRBJ2-1; TCRdb picks TRBD1, but there is no DNA to check that call. From germline, CDR1 is SGHRS and CDR2 YFSETQ. The CDR3 is made up of 15 amino acids. CDR3 sequence: CASSDRGGSYNEQFF.

The chain is built from TRBV20-1 and TRBJ2-7; TCRdb reports TRBD2, a call that lacks DNA to check it against. CDR3 length: 12 residues. The germline CDR1 and CDR2 sequences are DFQATT and SNEGSKA (reference sequence). This CDR3 reads CSARDAGYEQYF.

The chain joins TRBV20-1 to TRBJ2-7; TCRdb gives TRBD2 as the D gene, but with no DNA this cannot be confirmed. CDR3 length: 16 amino acids. Germline loops: CDR1 DFQATT, CDR2 SNEGSKA (reference sequence). CDR3 protein: CSADGLADTSSYEQYF.

The rearrangement links TRBV6-1 to TRBJ2-1; the D call of TRBD1 rests on TCRdb alone, since no DNA is present to check it. There are 15 residues in the CDR3. Looked up from germline, CDR1 is MNHNS and CDR2 is SASEGT. CDR3 sequence reads: CASSEPGRSYNEQFF.

This rearrangement joins TRBV20-1 to TRBJ1-2. In germline, CDR1 is DFQATT, CDR2 SNEGSKA (reference sequence). This CDR3 has 13 amino acids. This CDR3 reads CSVDSPPNYGYTF.